This T cell receptor (beta chain) derives from a study of CD8+ T cells in alopecia areata. Isolated RNA was reverse transcribed into cDNA used as the sequencing template. TCRdb's copy holds only in-frame clones and misses some; the assay was immunoSEQ multiplex PCR. The top ten hold 3.5% to 5% of the sample, which has roughly 130,000 clones, around three fifths seen once. CDR1 is SEHNR and CDR2 is FQNEAQ in the germline V gene (reference sequence). The CDR3 is 13 residues long. V gave up 5 bases and J gave up 4 bases, with 11 bases separating them. This clone occurred once. The receptor was derived from a human donor with alopecia areata. Sequenced here: CD4+ T cells sorted from blood, sampled at week 0. The gene calls are TRBV7-9 and TRBJ1-2; maybe TRBD1 (5 bases). In DNA, the CDR3 is TGTGCCAGCAGCCCGCAGGGCCCCTATGGCTACACCTTC. Translated, it gives CASSPQGPYGYTF.